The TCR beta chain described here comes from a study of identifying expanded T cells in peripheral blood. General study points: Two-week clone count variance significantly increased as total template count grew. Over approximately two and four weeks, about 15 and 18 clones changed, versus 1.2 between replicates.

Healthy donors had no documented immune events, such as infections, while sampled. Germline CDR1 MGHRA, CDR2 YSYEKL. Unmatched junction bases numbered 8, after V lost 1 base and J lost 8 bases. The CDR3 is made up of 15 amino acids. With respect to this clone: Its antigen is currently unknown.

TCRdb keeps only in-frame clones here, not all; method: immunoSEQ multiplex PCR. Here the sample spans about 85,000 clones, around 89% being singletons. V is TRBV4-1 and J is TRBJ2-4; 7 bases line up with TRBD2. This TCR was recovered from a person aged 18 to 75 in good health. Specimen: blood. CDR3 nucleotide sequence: TGCGCCAGCAGCCAAGTAACTAGCGAGGTCTACATTCAGTACTTC. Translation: CASSQVTSEVYIQYF.